This TCR beta chain was observed in a study of shared clonotypes between healthy human individuals. Profiling relied on immunoSEQ multiplex PCR, and the TCRdb table lists in-frame clones only, not all of them. The data contain about 2.2 million clones, around 93% of them singletons. This clone has only one observation. Selected positively for CCR7 and CD45RO-negative, naive CD8 cells excluded terminally differentiated effector memory CD45RA+ cells. This receptor was identified in a man between 18 and 29 years old in good health. Some clones in this sample may be carry-over from other donors' samples. Sequenced material: naive CD8+ T cells from PBMCs.

CDR3 in amino acids: CAISESGGWNYGYTF. CDR3 nucleotides: TGTGCCATCAGTGAGTCGGGGGGCTGGAACTATGGCTACACCTTC. The chain carries TRBV10-3 and TRBJ1-2; D perhaps matches TRBD1 (6 bases). This CDR3 comprises 15 residues. With 0 bases removed from V and 2 bases from J, the gap between germline ends came to 10 bases. Germline CDR1 ENHRY, CDR2 SYGVKD.